A selection of T cell receptor beta chains follows, all from one sample in a study of Ad26.COV2.S vaccination and SARS-CoV-2 variants. Only in-frame clones appear in the TCRdb table, and some are missing; sequencing was by immunoSEQ multiplex PCR. Among over 400,000 clones listed, about 90% were seen once. Here the sequenced sample was peripheral blood, taken in a trial of Ad26.COV2.S vaccine versus placebo. These receptors were obtained from a person aged 18 to 65 who received the Ad26.COV2.S COVID-19 vaccine or a placebo. Each CDR3 is given with its conserved first and last residue. The D gene is left open where the match is weak. Rows give clone size only sometimes, using once, few, many, or a class for an expanded clone.

v_call,j_call,d_call,clone_size,cdr3_nt,cdr3_aa
TRBV11-2,TRBJ2-3,TRBD1,.,TGTGCCAGCAGCTTATTCCTCTCTGGGACAGGGGCGACAGATACGCAGTATTTT,CASSLFLSGTGATDTQYF
TRBV30,TRBJ1-1,.,.,TGTGCCTGGAGTGGTACAAACACTGAAGCTTTCTTT,CAWSGTNTEAFF
TRBV4-3,TRBJ2-5,TRBD1,.,TGCGCCAGCAGCCAAATCGACAGGGACCAAGAGACCCAGTACTTC,CASSQIDRDQETQYF
TRBV7-2,TRBJ1-1,TRBD1,.,TGTGCCAGCAGCTCCGACAGGGGCACTGAAGCTTTCTTT,CASSSDRGTEAFF
TRBV3-1/TRBV3-2,TRBJ1-4,.,.,TGTGCCAGCAGCCAAGTGGGGGGCGGGGAAAAACTGTTTTTT,CASSQVGGGEKLFF
TRBV19,TRBJ2-3,.,.,TGTGCCAGTAGTATAGGGGGTACAGATACGCAGTATTTT,CASSIGGTDTQYF
TRBV27,TRBJ2-7,.,.,TGTGCCAGCAGACAGGACCCGGGTGCCTACGAGCAGTACTTC,CASRQDPGAYEQYF
TRBV19,TRBJ1-5,.,.,TGTGCCAGTAGCCCGGGACAAAATAGCAATCAGCCCCAGCATTTT,CASSPGQNSNQPQHF
TRBV3-1/TRBV3-2,TRBJ2-5,TRBD2,.,TGTGCCAGCAGCCAAAGGGGACTAGTATTAGAGACCCAGTACTTC,CASSQRGLVLETQYF
TRBV7-2,TRBJ1-2,TRBD1,.,TGTGCCAGCAGCTTAGGGGGTCAGGGGGCAGACTATGGCTACACCTTC,CASSLGGQGADYGYTF
TRBV30,TRBJ2-5,.,.,TGTGCCTGGAGTCAGGCGGCCCAGACCCAGTACTTC,CAWSQAAQTQYF
TRBV20-1,TRBJ2-1,TRBD2,.,TGCAGTGCTAGTCCGGGACTAGCTCCCAATGAGCAGTTCTTC,CSASPGLAPNEQFF
TRBV19,TRBJ1-6,TRBD1,.,TGTGCCAGTAGTCCTCGGGACAGTAATTCACCCCTCCACTTT,CASSPRDSNSPLHF
TRBV5-1,TRBJ1-5,TRBD1,.,TGCGCCAGCAGCTTGGAGCCGACAGGGGGCAATCAGCCCCAGCATTTT,CASSLEPTGGNQPQHF
TRBV19,TRBJ1-1,.,.,TGTGCCAGTAGTATAGGCCGGACAAGGAACACTGAAGCTTTCTTT,CASSIGRTRNTEAFF
TRBV6-1,TRBJ2-5,.,.,TGTGCCAGCAGTGAAGCGAAGCAGGGCGGAGAGACCCAGTACTTC,CASSEAKQGGETQYF
TRBV27,TRBJ2-5,.,.,TGTGCCAGCAGTTTATCTGGTTTAATAGAGACCCAGTACTTC,CASSLSGLIETQYF
TRBV6-5,TRBJ2-1,.,few,TGTGCCTCTATAAATGGTATTGAGCAGTTCTTC,CASINGIEQFF
TRBV30,TRBJ1-2,TRBD1,.,TGTGCCTGGGAAACAGGGGGCCCTAACTATGGCTACACCTTC,CAWETGGPNYGYTF
TRBV9,TRBJ1-1,.,.,TGTGCCAGCAGCCCGCAGTGGGGGACTGAAGCTTTCTTT,CASSPQWGTEAFF
TRBV19,TRBJ2-3,TRBD1,.,TGTGCCAGTAGTGCTTCCGGGGACAGAACTACAGATACGCAGTATTTT,CASSASGDRTTDTQYF
TRBV7-9,TRBJ1-1,.,.,TGTGCCAGCAGCTTAGCGACGGGGTGGGGAGCTTTCTTT,CASSLATGWGAFF
TRBV19,TRBJ1-1,TRBD1,.,TGTGCCAGTAGTACGGAGCAGGGGGGGAACACTGAAGCTTTCTTT,CASSTEQGGNTEAFF
TRBV28,TRBJ1-1,.,.,TGTGCCAGCAGTTCACCCGGAACGAGGGTGAACACTGAAGCTTTCTTT,CASSSPGTRVNTEAFF
TRBV12-5,TRBJ1-1,.,.,TGTGCTAGTGGTCGGGAGGTAGGAACTGAAGCTTTCTTT,CASGREVGTEAFF
TRBV19,TRBJ2-7,TRBD2,.,TGTGCCAGTACCCCGCGCGGGGGTGGGAACGAGCAGTACTTC,CASTPRGGGNEQYF
TRBV7-9,TRBJ2-7,TRBD2,.,TGTGCCAGCAGCCAAACTAGCGGGTCCCACTATGAGCAGTACTTC,CASSQTSGSHYEQYF
TRBV5-1,TRBJ1-2,.,.,TGCGCCAGCAGCTTGGTTACAGGGATAACCGGCTACACCTTC,CASSLVTGITGYTF
TRBV6-4,TRBJ2-2,.,once,TGTGCCAGCAGCGGGCTCGGCTATGGAGCAGGGTCCGTGTTTGGTGAGCTGTTTTTT,CASSGLGYGAGSVFGELFF
TRBV6-6,TRBJ2-7,.,few,TGTGCCAGCAGTTACTCGGACGTCGAGCAGTACTTC,CASSYSDVEQYF
TRBV23-1,TRBJ1-5,.,.,TGCGCCAGCAGTCAATCGCCAGCGGACATTGGCAATCAGCCCCAGCATTTT,CASSQSPADIGNQPQHF
TRBV6-2/TRBV6-3,TRBJ1-5,TRBD1,.,TGTGCCAGCAGTTACATATCGGGACAGGGCGGCAATCAGCCCCAGCATTTT,CASSYISGQGGNQPQHF
TRBV2,TRBJ1-6,TRBD1,.,TGTGCCAGCAGGAACCGGGACAGGGATTCACCCCTCCACTTT,CASRNRDRDSPLHF
TRBV27,TRBJ2-7,TRBD1,.,TGTGCCAGCAGTTTATTGGCCACCGGGACAGGGCCATACGAGCAGTACTTC,CASSLLATGTGPYEQYF
TRBV29-1,TRBJ2-3,.,.,TGCAGCGTTGCGGGGCCTAGGACAGATACGCAGTATTTT,CSVAGPRTDTQYF
TRBV18,TRBJ1-1,.,.,TGTGCCAGCTCATCCGGACATCCCACTGAAGCTTTCTTT,CASSSGHPTEAFF
TRBV19,TRBJ2-5,TRBD2,.,TGTGCCAGTAGTAAACTAGCGGGGTTCCAAGAGACCCAGTACTTC,CASSKLAGFQETQYF
TRBV3-1/TRBV3-2,TRBJ2-2,TRBD2,.,TGTGCCAGCAGCCAAAAGACTAGCGGGGGCGACACCGGGGAGCTGTTTTTT,CASSQKTSGGDTGELFF
TRBV30,TRBJ2-7,TRBD1,.,TGTGCCTGGAGTTCTCTGGACAGGCTCTACGAGCAGTACTTC,CAWSSLDRLYEQYF
TRBV15,TRBJ1-4,.,.,TGTGCCACCAGCAGTGGGGTTGGGACTAATGAAAAACTGTTTTTT,CATSSGVGTNEKLFF
TRBV19,TRBJ2-1,TRBD2,.,TGTGCCAGTAGTATAGGCGGGGGGAACAATGAGCAGTTCTTC,CASSIGGGNNEQFF